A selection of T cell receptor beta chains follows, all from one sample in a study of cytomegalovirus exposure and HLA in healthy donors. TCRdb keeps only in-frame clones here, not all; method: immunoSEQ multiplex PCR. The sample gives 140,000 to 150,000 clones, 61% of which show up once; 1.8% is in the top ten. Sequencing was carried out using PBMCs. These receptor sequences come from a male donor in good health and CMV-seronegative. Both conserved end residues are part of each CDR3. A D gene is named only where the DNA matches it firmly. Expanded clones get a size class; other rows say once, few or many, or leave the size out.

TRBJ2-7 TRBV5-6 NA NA TGTGCCAGCAGCTTTCCGGGGGCCTACGAGCAGTACTTC CASSFPGAYEQYF
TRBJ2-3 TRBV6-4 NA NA TGTGCCAGCAGTGTGGGCCAAAGCACAGATACGCAGTATTTT CASSVGQSTDTQYF
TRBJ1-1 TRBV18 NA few TGTGCCAGCTCACCAGGGCCGCCCGAAGAGGGCACTGAAGCTTTCTTT CASSPGPPEEGTEAFF
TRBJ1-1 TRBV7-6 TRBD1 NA TGTGCCAGCAGCTCGCAGGGGACAGGGTATCCCACTGAAGCTTTCTTT CASSSQGTGYPTEAFF
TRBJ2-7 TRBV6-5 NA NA TGTGCCACCACGGAGGGCTACGAGCAGTACTTC CATTEGYEQYF
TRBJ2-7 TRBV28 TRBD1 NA TGTGCCAGCAGTCCAACCGTCTGGACAGGGGACTACGAGCAGTACTTC CASSPTVWTGDYEQYF
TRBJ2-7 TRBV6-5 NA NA TGTGCCAGCAGTCTAGGGGGGGGCGCCTCCTACGAGCAGTACTTC CASSLGGGASYEQYF
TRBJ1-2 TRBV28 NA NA TGTGCCAGCAGTTTGTCTCAGGGGAACTATGGCTACACCTTC CASSLSQGNYGYTF
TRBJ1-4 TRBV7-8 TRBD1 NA TGTGCCAGCAGCGCACCGACAGGGGGGAATGAAAAACTGTTTTTT CASSAPTGGNEKLFF
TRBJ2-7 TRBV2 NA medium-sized TGTGCCAGCAGAGAGCAGACACCCTCTGGCGAGCAGTACTTC CASREQTPSGEQYF
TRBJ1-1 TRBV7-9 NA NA TGTGCCAGCAGCCCTACCATTTCGACGGGTGAAGCTTTCTTT CASSPTISTGEAFF
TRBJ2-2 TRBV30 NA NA TGTGCCTCGAGGACTATGCCCGGGGAGCTGTTTTTT CASRTMPGELFF
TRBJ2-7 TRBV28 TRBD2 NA TGTGCCAGCAGTCTACCGGGGGGACCAAACTACGAGCAGTACTTC CASSLPGGPNYEQYF
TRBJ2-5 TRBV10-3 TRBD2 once TGTGCCATCAGTTTAGCGGGGGGGGAGACCCAGTACTTC CAISLAGGETQYF
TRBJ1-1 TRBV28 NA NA TGTGCCAGCAGTTCGGGGACAACTGAAGCTTTCTTT CASSSGTTEAFF
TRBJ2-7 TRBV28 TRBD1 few TGTGCCAGCAGGCCAACAGGGGGCAGTCTCGACGAGCAGTACTTC CASRPTGGSLDEQYF
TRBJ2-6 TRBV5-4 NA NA TGTGCCAGCAGCTTGGTTGACAGGCCGTCTGGGGCCAACGTCCTGACTTTC CASSLVDRPSGANVLTF
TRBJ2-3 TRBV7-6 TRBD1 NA TGTGCCAGCAGAGGGGGCGTTGGGACAGATACGCAGTATTTT CASRGGVGTDTQYF
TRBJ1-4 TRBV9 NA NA TGTGCCAGCAGCGTAGGTTTGCAGGGGTTCGGTAATGAAAAACTGTTTTTT CASSVGLQGFGNEKLFF
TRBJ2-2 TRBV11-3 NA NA TGTGCCAGCAGCTTAGGGGACATCGGCGGGGAGCTGTTTTTT CASSLGDIGGELFF
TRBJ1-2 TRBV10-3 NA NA TGTGCCATCAGTGGTGGTACAACGCAATATGGCTACACCTTC CAISGGTTQYGYTF
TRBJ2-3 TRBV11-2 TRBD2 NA TGTGCCAGCAGCTTAGATAGCGGGGGGGCCGGTACAGATACGCAGTATTTT CASSLDSGGAGTDTQYF
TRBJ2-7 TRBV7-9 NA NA TGTGCCAGCAGCTTAGATTCAGGGATCTACGAGCAGTACTTC CASSLDSGIYEQYF
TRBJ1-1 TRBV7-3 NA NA TGTGCCAGCAGCCCACAAGGACTCGCTGAAGCTTTCTTT CASSPQGLAEAFF
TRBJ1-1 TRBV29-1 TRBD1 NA TGCAGCGGCGGACAGGGGAACACTGAAGCTTTCTTT CSGGQGNTEAFF
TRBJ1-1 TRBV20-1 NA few TGCAGTGCTGAGGAGAACACTGAAGCTTTCTTT CSAEENTEAFF
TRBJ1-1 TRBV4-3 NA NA TGCGCCAGCAGCCAAGATCAAGGGGGGGACACTGAAGCTTTCTTT CASSQDQGGDTEAFF
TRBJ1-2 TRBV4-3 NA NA TGCGCCAGCAGCCAAGAAACAGGGTGGGATGGCTACACCTTC CASSQETGWDGYTF
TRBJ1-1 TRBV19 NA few TGTGCCAGTAGTATGGAGGCCATCCGCCTGAACACTGAAGCTTTCTTT CASSMEAIRLNTEAFF
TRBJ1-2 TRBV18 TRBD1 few TGTGCCAGCTCACCACCGGCGACAGGGGGCTGTGGCTACACCTTC CASSPPATGGCGYTF
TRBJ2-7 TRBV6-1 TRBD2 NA TGTGCCAGCGAGTTGGGGACTAGCGGATCCTACGAGCAGTACTTC CASELGTSGSYEQYF
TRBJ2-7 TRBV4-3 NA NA TGCGCCAGCAGCCGCAGTACAGGGGAGACTGGGGGGGAGCAGTACTTC CASSRSTGETGGEQYF
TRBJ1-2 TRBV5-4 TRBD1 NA TGTGCCAGCAGCTTTACAGGGGGTGGCTACACCTTC CASSFTGGGYTF
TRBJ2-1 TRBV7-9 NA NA TGTGCCAGCAGCTTAGCCCCGGGACTGTACAATGAGCAGTTCTTC CASSLAPGLYNEQFF
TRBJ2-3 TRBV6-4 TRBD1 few TGTGCCAGCGGGACAGAGGTGTCAGATACGCAGTATTTT CASGTEVSDTQYF
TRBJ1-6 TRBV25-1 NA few TGTGCCAGCAGTGAATCATGGCATGGAGCCTCACCCCTCCACTTT CASSESWHGASPLHF
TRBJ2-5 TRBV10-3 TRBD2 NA TGTGCCATCAGTATAGCGGGGGCTCAAGAGACCCAGTACTTC CAISIAGAQETQYF
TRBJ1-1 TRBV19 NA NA TGTGCCAGTAGTATGCAGGGGAACACTGAAGCTTTCTTT CASSMQGNTEAFF
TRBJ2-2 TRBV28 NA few TGTGCCAGCTTTGGCGGCGGTCGGGTTAACACCGGGGAGCTGTTTTTT CASFGGGRVNTGELFF
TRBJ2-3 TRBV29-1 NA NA TGCAGCGTTGAACAGGCAGCCACAGATACGCAGTATTTT CSVEQAATDTQYF
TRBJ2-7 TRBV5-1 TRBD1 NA TGCGCCAGCAGCGAAGGACAGGGTCCCCCCTACGAGCAGTACTTC CASSEGQGPPYEQYF
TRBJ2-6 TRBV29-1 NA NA TGCAGCGTTGGCGGGCCTACTGGGGCCAACGTCCTGACTTTC CSVGGPTGANVLTF
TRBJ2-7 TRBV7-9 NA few TGTGCCAGCAGCCTCAGACAGCCCCAGGAGCAGTACTTC CASSLRQPQEQYF
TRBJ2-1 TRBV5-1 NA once TGCGCCAGCAGCTCGGCAGAGGGTGGTGAGCAGTTCTTC CASSSAEGGEQFF